The 18 T cell receptor beta chains reported below all come from one sample, sequenced in a study of shared clonotypes between healthy human individuals (TCRdb year 2020). Receptors were amplified or captured by the immunoSEQ multiplex PCR assay. TCRdb carries this immuneACCESS record with in-frame sequences only. Its versions omit some clonotypes, under half of them owing to an unresolved V gene in the studies checked, with the rest unexplained. The sample records hundreds of thousands of clones, approximately 80% of which are singletons. Of the sample, approximately 12% is held by the ten largest clones. The sample comprised PBMCs. The source is a woman aged 40 to 55 in good health. Some clones in this sample may be carry-over from other donors' samples.

This chain uses TRBV27 with TRBJ2-1, with 9 bases aligning to TRBD2. Germline values: CDR1 MNHEY, CDR2 SMNVEV (reference sequence). The CDR3 contains 15 residues. The ends lost 2 bases at V and 8 bases at J; junction bases unmatched: 7. This chain's CDR3 is CASSLEAGGPDEQFF. The CDR3 coding sequence is TGTGCCAGCAGTTTAGAGGCGGGAGGGCCCGATGAGCAGTTCTTC.

With respect to this clone: A much larger clone sits a single nucleotide away, making a read error possible. V is TRBV29-1 and J is TRBJ2-7; D is undetermined. The CDR3 is 12 amino acids. Deletions cut 6 bases from V and 5 bases from J, with 14 bases between. The germline V gene has CDR1 SQVTM and CDR2 ANQGSEA. CDR3 nucleotides: TGCAGCGTCGCTCATGGCCCCCACGAGCAGTACTTC. This encodes CSVAHGPHEQYF.

The V gene is TRBV9, the J gene TRBJ2-1, with TRBD2 matching 7 bases. The CDR3 is 13 residues long. Germline V gene sequence: CDR1 SGDLS, CDR2 YYNGEE. V lost 2 bases to trimming and J lost 5 bases; unmatched junction nucleotides: 1. CDR3 residues: CASSVAGDNEQFF. In DNA form, the CDR3 reads TGTGCCAGCAGCGTTGCGGGGGACAATGAGCAGTTCTTC.

Worth noting for this clone: A much larger clone is a single base away; this may be a read error. Other DNA sequences in this specimen translate into the identical CDR3. The chain recombines TRBV7-2 with TRBJ1-1; TRBD1 is a possible D gene (6 bases). CDR1 is SGHTA, CDR2 FQGNSA, per germline. The CDR3 length is 15 residues. The V end was cut by 1 base, the J end by 1 base, with 10 bases between. The CDR3 protein is CASSLGDRRNTEAFF. The CDR3 DNA sequence: TGTGCCAGCAGCTTAGGAGACAGGAGGAACACTGAAGCTTTCTTT.

To note about this clone: Within the sample, other DNA sequences also encode this same CDR3. This sequence joins TRBV7-3 and TRBJ1-1, with TRBD1 as a possible D gene (5 bases). Germline V gene data show CDR1 as SGHTA and CDR2 as FQGTGA. CDR3 size: 13 residues. V was cut by 5 bases and J by 1 base, with 8 bases left in between. The CDR3 bases are TGTGCCAGCAGCGCCACAGGGAACACTGAAGCTTTCTTT. It yields the protein CASSATGNTEAFF.

The chain links TRBV19 to TRBJ1-4; 7 positions match TRBD1. V lost 5 bases and J lost 4; bases outside the gene matches: 4. Germline V gene data show CDR1 as LNHDA and CDR2 as SQIVND (reference sequence). The CDR3 loop spans 14 amino acids. The CDR3 nucleotides are TGTGCCAGTAGTTCGGGACAGAATAATGAAAAACTGTTTTTT. This gives the protein CASSSGQNNEKLFF.

V gene TRBV4-2 combines with J gene TRBJ2-6; tentatively, D is TRBD1 or TRBD2 (5 bases each). With 5 bases removed from V and 0 bases from J, the gap between germline ends came to 17 bases. Germline lookup yields CDR1 LGHNA and CDR2 YNFKEQ. The CDR3 loop spans 18 amino acids. The CDR3 DNA is TGTGCCAGCAGCAGGGATCGGGGCTTGAACTCTGGGGCCAACGTCCTGACTTTC. It is translated as CASSRDRGLNSGANVLTF.

This rearrangement joins TRBV19 to TRBJ1-2, with 8 positions matching TRBD1. J was trimmed by 1 base and V by 5 bases; bases with no gene match: 9. CDR1 is LNHDA, CDR2 SQIVND, per germline (reference sequence). The CDR3 consists of 16 residues. The CDR3 coding sequence is TGTGCCAGTAGTGTCCTCGGGGACAGGTTTAACTATGGCTACACCTTC. This sequence encodes CASSVLGDRFNYGYTF.

This clone was counted ten times or more. The gene calls are TRBV6-6 and TRBJ2-4, with 8 bases fitting TRBD2. The ends lost 6 bases at V and 5 bases at J; junction bases unmatched: 3. The germline CDR1 and CDR2 sequences are MNHNY and SVGAGI (reference sequence). This CDR3 comprises 13 residues. CDR3 in amino acids: CASSRGGENIQYF. Written as DNA, the CDR3 is TGTGCCAGCAGCCGGGGGGGGGAAAACATTCAGTACTTC.

V gene TRBV25-1 combines with J gene TRBJ1-1, with D tentatively TRBD1 (6 bases). In germline, CDR1 is MGHDK, CDR2 SYGVNS. V was shortened by 6 bases and J by 5 bases, with 22 bases between the two germline ends. CDR3 length: 16 residues. The CDR3 sequence is CASSAYIQGRGTEAFF. The CDR3, as DNA: TGTGCCAGCAGCGCCTACATCCAGGGGAGAGGTACTGAAGCTTTCTTT.

This clone is labeled medium-sized. This chain connects TRBV6-1 to TRBJ2-4; 10 bases match TRBD2. There are 15 residues in the CDR3. Trimming took 4 bases from V and 6 from J; bases not matched to a gene: 6. CDR1 MNHNS and CDR2 SASEGT come from the germline V gene. CDR3 protein: CASSVIAGGVNIQYF. CDR3 nucleotides: TGTGCCAGCAGTGTGATAGCGGGAGGAGTAAACATTCAGTACTTC.

Many counts were recorded for this clone. At the DNA level, this CDR3 is encoded by other sequences in the same sample as well. The rearrangement joins TRBV30 to TRBJ1-3; D possibly corresponds to TRBD1 (5 bases). This CDR3 is built from 15 residues. Germline CDR1 is GTSNPN and CDR2 is SVGIG (reference sequence). The V end lost 3 bases, the J end lost 4 bases, and 16 bases lay between the germline ends. The CDR3, as DNA: TGTGCCTGGAGCCCGGGGACCGCTCGGGGAAACACCATATATTTT. Its protein is CAWSPGTARGNTIYF.

Note on this clone: A far larger clone is just one base off, so this is likely a read error. Since the CDR3 does not end with the conserved phenylalanine or tryptophan, this likely comes from a read error. This chain uses TRBV5-1 with TRBJ1-1, with D tentatively TRBD1 (5 bases). V lost 1 base, J lost 6 bases, and 10 bases lay in between. This CDR3 spans 13 amino acids. Germline V gene lookup returns CDR1 SGHRS and CDR2 YFSETQ. The CDR3: CASSLQGAPEAFC. CDR3 nucleotides: TGCGCCAGCAGCTTGCAGGGTGCGCCTGAAGCTTTCTGT.

Comments on this clone: A read error is likely here: a far larger clone is one base away. The chain has TRBV7-9 and TRBJ2-2; no clear D gene. The CDR3 length is 19 residues. Per the germline V gene, CDR1 is SEHNR and CDR2 is FQNEAQ (reference sequence). V was clipped by 2 bases and J by 0 bases, with 19 bases between them. CDR3 residues: CASSLLGPPITANTGELFF. The CDR3 DNA is TGTGCCAGCAGCTTACTTGGGCCTCCCATAACCGCGAACACCGGGGAGCTGTTTTTT.

In this sample, this clone turned up many times. Other DNA sequences in the same sample also yield this CDR3. This chain joins TRBV27 and TRBJ2-7; D could derive from TRBD1 or TRBD2 (5 bases each). CDR1 is MNHEY and CDR2 is SMNVEV in the germline V gene (reference sequence). V lost 4 bases, J lost 7 bases, and 14 bases lay in between. The CDR3 runs 13 residues. CDR3 sequence: CASSSGDVGEQYF. CDR3 DNA: TGTGCCAGCAGTTCCGGGGACGTGGGAGAGCAGTACTTC.

Comments on this clone: This sample also contains other DNA sequences that code for the same CDR3. The chain is built from TRBV30 and TRBJ2-1; D gene uncertain. The CDR3 is 11 amino acids. From germline, CDR1 is GTSNPN and CDR2 SVGIG (reference sequence). DNA for the CDR3: TGTGCTCAAAGCTCCTACAATGAGCAGTTCTTC. Its protein product is CAQSSYNEQFF.

Worth noting for this clone: A far larger clone is just one base off, so this is likely a read error. The V call is TRBV5-6, the J call TRBJ2-7; D not resolved. Between the trimmed V and J ends, which lost 4 bases and 3 bases, there was a span of 5 bases. This CDR3 contains 11 residues. CDR1 and CDR2 from the germline V gene are SGHDT and YYEEEE. The CDR3 loop reads CASSNYYEQYF. CDR3 DNA: TGTGCCAGCAGCAACTACTACGAGCAGTACTTC.

This clone occurred many times. This chain links TRBV7-9 with TRBJ2-5; D remains unclear. The J call may be wrong; the DNA end is better matched by TRBJ2-7. Germline CDR1 reads SEHNR; CDR2 reads FQNEAQ (reference sequence). CDR3 length: 13 residues. CDR3 sequence: CASSSVRFYEQYF. CDR3 DNA: TGTGCCAGCAGCTCTGTACGATTCTACGAGCAGTACTTC.